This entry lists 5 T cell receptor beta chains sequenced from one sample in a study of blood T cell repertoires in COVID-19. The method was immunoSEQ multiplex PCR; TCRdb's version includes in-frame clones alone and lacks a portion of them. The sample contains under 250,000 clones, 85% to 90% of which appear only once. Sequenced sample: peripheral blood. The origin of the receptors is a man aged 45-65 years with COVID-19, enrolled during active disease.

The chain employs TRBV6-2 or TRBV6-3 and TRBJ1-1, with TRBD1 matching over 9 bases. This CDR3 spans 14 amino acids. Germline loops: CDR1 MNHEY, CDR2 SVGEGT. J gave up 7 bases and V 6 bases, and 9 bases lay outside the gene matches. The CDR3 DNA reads TGTGCCAGCAGCCCTTGGACAGGGGACCATGAAGCTTTCTTT. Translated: CASSPWTGDHEAFF.

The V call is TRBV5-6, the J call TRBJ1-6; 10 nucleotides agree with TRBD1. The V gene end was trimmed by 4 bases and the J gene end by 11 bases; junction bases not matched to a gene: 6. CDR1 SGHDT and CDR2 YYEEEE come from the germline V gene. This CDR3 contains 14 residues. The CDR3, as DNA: TGTGCCAGCAGCCAGACAGGGGGCAGGCCACCCCTCCACTTT. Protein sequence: CASSQTGGRPPLHF.

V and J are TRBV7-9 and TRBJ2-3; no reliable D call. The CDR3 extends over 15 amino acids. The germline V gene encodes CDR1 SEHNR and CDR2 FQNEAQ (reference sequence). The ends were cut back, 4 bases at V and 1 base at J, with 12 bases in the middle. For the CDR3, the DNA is TGTGCCAGCAGCTCTAGGTCCCTAGGCACAGATACGCAGTATTTT. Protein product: CASSSRSLGTDTQYF. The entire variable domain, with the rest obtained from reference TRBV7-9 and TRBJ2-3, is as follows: DTGVSQNPRHKITKRGQNVTFRCDPISEHNRLYWYRQTLGQGPEFLTYFQNEAQLEKSRLLSDRFSAERPKGSFSTLEIQRTEQGDSAMYLCASSSRSLGTDTQYFGPGTRLTVL.

The DNA for the CDR3 is TGTGCCAGTTTCAACGGACAGGGGTATTTCGGCTACACCTTC. Protein product: CASFNGQGYFGYTF. The rearrangement joins TRBV19 to TRBJ1-2; the match to TRBD1 covers 9 bases. The junction had 12 bases not matched to a gene; V was cut back by 8 bases and J by 8 bases. Germline V gene sequence: CDR1 LNHDA, CDR2 SQIVND (reference sequence). The CDR3 contains 14 residues.

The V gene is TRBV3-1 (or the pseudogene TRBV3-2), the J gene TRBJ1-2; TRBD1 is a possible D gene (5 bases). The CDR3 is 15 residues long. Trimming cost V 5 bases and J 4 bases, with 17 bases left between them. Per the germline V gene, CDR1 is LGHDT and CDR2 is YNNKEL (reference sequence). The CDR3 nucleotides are TGTGCCAGCAGCTTCCCGGGGACGGGGGTCTATGGCTACACCTTC. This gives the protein CASSFPGTGVYGYTF.